The source of this T cell receptor (beta chain) is a study of OX40 agonist ivuxolimab in advanced cancers. About the investigation overall: The costimulatory receptor OX40 (CD134) was targeted by ivuxolimab, a fully human IgG2 agonistic monoclonal antibody. Prior anti-PD-1, anti-PD-L1 or anti-CTLA-4 therapy was permitted, and checkpoint inhibitors had been received by roughly 42% of dose-escalation patients. Peripheral TCRbeta sequencing aimed to test whether ivuxolimab altered TCR sequence diversity and caused clonal T-cell expansion. The paper describes the monotherapy dose-escalation part (N of about 47 patients) of the phase I trial of ivuxolimab. A male proportion of approximately 83% and a mean age of roughly 58 years, ranging from roughly 20 to 80, were recorded for the dose-escalation cohort. Of the approximately 50 dose-escalation patients, hepatocellular carcinoma was present in roughly 19, melanoma in approximately 15, renal cell carcinoma in 9 and head and neck cancer in 9. Three dose-escalation patients achieved partial responses, one with hepatocellular carcinoma and two with cutaneous melanoma. Intravenous ivuxolimab was administered to patients every 2 weeks at six dose levels: 0.01, 0.1, 0.3, 1.5, 3 and 10 mg/kg.

Patients with autoimmune disease history or receiving systemic immunosuppression were excluded from the trial. Peripheral blood for TCR sequencing was collected from all dose cohorts at baseline, on cycle 4 day 1, and on cycle 7 day 1. Samples were obtained from an open-label, multicenter, first-in-human phase I dose-escalation trial of ivuxolimab. The trial enrolled adults with locally advanced or metastatic head and neck squamous cell, hepatocellular, melanoma or renal cell carcinoma. CD4+ and CD8+ T cells were sorted separately from peripheral blood before TCR sequencing. Here is what the overall study found, with its caveats: At doses of 0.1 to 3.0 mg/kg, clonal expansion of both CD4+ and CD8+ T cells in blood was seen between baseline and week 6. Low levels of normalized T-cell clonal expansion were also seen in some patients who did not respond. After ivuxolimab, CD8+ T cells had more expanded clones than CD4+ T cells on average. In partial responders in the 0.1-3.0 mg/kg groups, normalized peripheral clonal expansion was found to be among the lowest, especially among CD8+ T cells. Antigen specificity was not determined for the clonally expanded peripheral T cells.

For sequencing of the TCRbeta CDR3 region, genomic DNA was extracted from the sorted cells. TCRbeta CDR3 regions were sequenced using the immunoSEQ Assay. The table comes from immuneACCESS by way of TCRdb, which keeps in-frame sequences with V and J called. Part of the clones is missing from these tables; in studies checked, under half for an unresolved V gene and the rest for unknown reasons. This sample has around 100,000 clones in its table, and approximately 90% of those were observed once. In total, the top ten clones hold 0.25% to 0.35% of the sample. Notes on this clone: No antigen is known for it. Nothing much larger sits one base from this clone, and base qualities are not available.

This TCR was sampled from an adult with an advanced solid tumor such as melanoma, head and neck, liver or kidney cancer. The starting material was CD4+ or CD8+ T cells sorted from blood, obtained in a trial of the OX40 agonist ivuxolimab.

The DNA sequence is given as TGTGCCAGCAGCCCTCCGGGACTTCCCTACAATGAGCAGTTCTTC. Translation gives CASSPPGLPYNEQFF. This chain is built from TRBV7-2 and TRBJ2-1, and possibly TRBD2, on 6 matching bases. For CDR1 and CDR2, the germline V gene lists SGHTA and FQGNSA. The CDR3, cysteine through phenylalanine, is 15 amino acids long. Only CDR3 DNA is held: 45 bases, read in frame from base 1. V loses 5 bases, J loses 2 bases, and the germline ends lie 13 bases apart.